This TCR beta chain comes out of a study of blood T cell repertoires in COVID-19. Study summary: Both acute and convalescent COVID-19 samples were obtained from the United States, Italy and Spain.

Produced via immunoSEQ multiplex PCR; TCRdb's table is partial and in-frame only. The data show about 230,000 clones, 85% to 90% seen once. Cohorts were assigned according to the clinical history that participants reported. The V end lost 3 bases, the J end lost 1 base, and 21 bases lay between the germline ends. This CDR3 is 18 amino acids long. The V gene's germline CDR1 is MNHEY and CDR2 SMNVEV (reference sequence). The TCR was taken from a woman aged 25-40 years with acute COVID-19. The material sequenced was PBMCs or T cells enriched from blood (not recorded which). This sequence joins TRBV27 and TRBJ1-1; D perhaps matches TRBD1 (5 bases). The DNA of the CDR3 is TGTGCCAGCAGTTTGGGGCGGACACTCCGGTCGTGGAACACTGAAGCTTTCTTT. Translation gives CASSLGRTLRSWNTEAFF.